This T cell receptor (beta chain) appears in the sequencing data of a study of memory B cells and T cells in multiple sclerosis. Stimulus-free culture yielded autoproliferating CFSE-dim and non-proliferating CFSE-high T cells, each sequenced separately. Over 4.5x10^7 CFSE-labeled PBMCs were cultured about seven days unstimulated, then replicate wells were pooled. The PBMCs received roughly 0.5 uM CFSE and serum-free culture with no added stimuli. Assay: immunoSEQ multiplex PCR; the TCRdb copy retains only in-frame clones and omits some. In the table there are 32,000 or so clones, around 88% of which are singletons. This clone has a single count. Its antigen remains unknown. The V segment lost 5 bases and the J segment 7 bases; nucleotides outside the gene matches: 11. Germline assignment: CDR1 MNHEY and CDR2 SVGAGI. CDR3 length: 15 amino acids.

The rearrangement joins TRBV6-5 to TRBJ1-2; 9 bases agree with TRBD1. The sequencing sample was made of PBMCs from blood kept in culture. This TCR derives from a human donor with multiple sclerosis. As DNA, the CDR3 is TGTGCCAGCAGTGCCGTGATGGACAGGGGTCGTGGCTACACCTTC. Translating gives CASSAVMDRGRGYTF.